One sample yielded the 29 T cell receptor beta chains listed below, sequenced in a study of CD8+ T cells in alopecia areata. cDNA reverse transcribed from extracted RNA served as the sequencing template. Produced via immunoSEQ multiplex PCR; TCRdb's table is partial and in-frame only. The sample has 120,000 or so clones, less than 70% seen once. Sequenced: CD4+ T cells sorted from blood. The receptors were gathered from a human donor in good health.

The table lists this clone with a few counts. This chain joins TRBV29-1 and TRBJ2-1; weak D call: TRBD2 (5 bases). The germline CDR1 and CDR2 sequences are SQVTM and ANQGSEA. CDR3 size: 13 residues. Trimming took 4 bases from V and 0 from J, leaving 7 bases between them. This CDR3 is CSVVANSYNEQFF. Here the CDR3 DNA reads TGCAGCGTTGTAGCGAACTCCTACAATGAGCAGTTCTTC.

This clone came up once. The chain links TRBV5-4 to TRBJ1-1, with unresolved D. Trimming shortened V by 5 bases and J by 1 base, and 9 bases separated the two germline ends. This CDR3 spans 13 amino acids. Germline values: CDR1 SGHNT, CDR2 YYREEE (reference sequence). CDR3 sequence reads: CASRVLGNTEAFF. CDR3 coding DNA: TGTGCCAGCAGGGTCCTAGGGAACACTGAAGCTTTCTTT.

This chain joins TRBV6-5 and TRBJ2-5; possibly TRBD1 for D (6 bases). Trimming pared 5 bases from V and 12 bases from J, leaving 19 bases between. CDR1 MNHEY and CDR2 SVGAGI come from the germline V gene. The CDR3 runs 13 residues. The CDR3 sequence: CASSDRATGRKYF. The CDR3 region has the DNA TGTGCCAGCAGTGACCGTGCTACAGGGAGAAAGTACTTC.

This clone is a singleton in its sample. The gene calls are TRBV18 and TRBJ1-4; D not resolved. The CDR3 is 17 residues long. V lost 10 bases and J 5 bases, leaving 26 bases between the germline ends. Per the germline V gene, CDR1 is KGHSH and CDR2 is LQKENI. CDR3 DNA: TGTGCCACCAACCCTTCGGGTGTTGCTACTTCGAATGAAAAACTGTTTTTT. Protein product: CATNPSGVATSNEKLFF. Combining the CDR3 with reference TRBV18 and TRBJ1-4 gives the whole variable domain NAGVMQNPRHLVRRRGQEARLRCSPMKGHSHVYWYRQLPEEGLKFMVYLQKENIIDESGMPKERFSAEFPKEGPSILRIQQVVRGDSAAYFCATNPSGVATSNEKLFFGSGTQLSVL.

The V call is TRBV5-4, the J call TRBJ2-2, with no clear D. Trimming shortened V by 3 bases and J by 3 bases, and 6 bases separated the two germline ends. The CDR3 length is 13 residues. Germline-derived CDR1 and CDR2 are SGHNT and YYREEE (reference sequence). Here the CDR3 DNA reads TGTGCCAGCAGCTCGCCCGACACCGGGGAGCTGTTTTTT. Its translation is CASSSPDTGELFF. The whole variable domain, filled in from reference TRBV5-4 and TRBJ2-2, reads ETGVTQSPTHLIKTRGQQVTLRCSSQSGHNTVSWYQQALGQGPQFIFQYYREEENGRGNFPPRFSGLQFPNYSSELNVNALELDDSALYLCASSSPDTGELFFGEGSRLTVL.

The V and J genes are TRBV19 and TRBJ2-5; D not certain. The CDR3 has 13 amino acids. Germline CDR1 and CDR2: LNHDA and SQIVND (reference sequence). Trimming removed 5 bases at V and 5 bases at J, with 12 bases between. CDR3 loop: CASSSGLQETQYF. The CDR3 DNA is TGTGCCAGTAGTTCGGGTCTCCAGGAGACCCAGTACTTC.

This clone occurred once. This chain joins TRBV30 and TRBJ1-2; D gene uncertain. The CDR3 sequence is 12 residues long. Germline V gene sequence: CDR1 GTSNPN, CDR2 SVGIG (reference sequence). Trimming took off 0 bases at V and 5 bases at J, with 7 bases between the two ends. CDR3 protein: CAWSVASYGYTF. The CDR3 DNA reads TGTGCCTGGAGTGTGGCGTCTTATGGCTACACCTTC.

CDR3 residues: CASSYTGLSLAETQYF. CDR3 in DNA: TGTGCCAGCAGTTACACGGGACTGAGTCTTGCAGAGACCCAGTACTTC. This chain joins TRBV6-5 and TRBJ2-5, with a tentative D call TRBD2 (6 bases). This CDR3 has 16 residues. Per germline, CDR1 MNHEY and CDR2 SVGAGI. Trimming cost V 2 bases and J 4 bases, with 17 bases left between them.

The chain has TRBV30 and TRBJ1-2, with D maybe TRBD1 (5 bases). The CDR3 consists of 13 residues. The ends were cut back, 0 bases at V and 4 bases at J, with 9 bases in the middle. Germline V gene lookup returns CDR1 GTSNPN and CDR2 SVGIG (reference sequence). The DNA for the CDR3 is TGTGCCTGGAGTGTCAGGGCACCCTATGGCTACACCTTC. It yields the protein CAWSVRAPYGYTF. Full variable domain (outside the CDR3, taken from reference TRBV30 and TRBJ1-2): SQTIHQWPATLVQPVGSPLSLECTVEGTSNPNLYWYRQAAGRGLQLLFYSVGIGQISSEVPQNLSASRPQDRQFILSSKKLLLSDSGFYLCAWSVRAPYGYTFGSGTRLTVV.

The V and J genes are TRBV4-1 and TRBJ2-5; 8 bases are a match to TRBD2. Per the germline V gene, CDR1 is MGHRA and CDR2 is YSYEKL. This CDR3 is 16 amino acids long. After removal of 3 bases from V and 4 bases from J, the junction contained 10 bases not matched to a gene. This chain's CDR3 is CASSHLSGGGGETQYF. CDR3 coding DNA: TGCGCCAGCAGCCACCTCAGCGGGGGTGGGGGAGAGACCCAGTACTTC.

V is TRBV2 and J is TRBJ2-5, with D perhaps matching TRBD1 (5 bases). This CDR3 region has 14 residues. V lost 6 bases and J 7 bases, leaving 18 bases between the germline ends. Germline loops: CDR1 SNHLY, CDR2 FYNNEI. CDR3 region: CASRSRQGVGTQYF. CDR3 DNA sequence: TGTGCCAGCAGGTCGCGTCAGGGCGTCGGGACCCAGTACTTC.

The chain uses TRBV5-6 and TRBJ2-6; D is undetermined. V lost 4 bases and J 2 bases, leaving 4 bases between the germline ends. Germline V lookup: CDR1 SGHDT, CDR2 YYEEEE. The CDR3 is 13 residues long. DNA of the CDR3: TGTGCCAGCAGCCACGCTGGGGCCAACGTCCTGACTTTC. It specifies CASSHAGANVLTF.

The rearrangement uses TRBV30 and TRBJ2-7; 7 bases map to TRBD1. With V trimmed by 3 bases and J by 3 bases, 11 bases remained unmatched. This CDR3 spans 15 amino acids. Germline loops: CDR1 GTSNPN, CDR2 SVGIG (reference sequence). The CDR3 sequence is CAWRAGDRVDYEQYF. Written as DNA, the CDR3 is TGTGCCTGGAGGGCCGGTGACAGGGTGGACTACGAGCAGTACTTC.

The chain is built from TRBV7-9 and TRBJ2-7; D may match TRBD1 or TRBD2 (5 bases each). Trimming shortened V by 5 bases and J by 1 base, and 12 bases separated the two germline ends. The CDR3 is 14 amino acids. Germline CDR1 SEHNR, CDR2 FQNEAQ (reference sequence). CDR3 bases: TGTGCCAGCAGCCTCCAGGGCGGGTCCTACGAGCAGTACTTC. Amino acids: CASSLQGGSYEQYF.

This clone was observed a handful of times. This rearrangement joins TRBV2 to TRBJ2-7, with D tentatively TRBD1 (6 bases). The CDR3 is 14 residues long. Trimming took off 6 bases at V and 2 bases at J, with 14 bases between the two ends. The germline V gene has CDR1 SNHLY and CDR2 FYNNEI. The CDR3 protein is CASRAVWTAYEQYF. CDR3 nucleotides: TGTGCCAGCAGAGCCGTTTGGACAGCCTACGAGCAGTACTTC.

The chain couples TRBV29-1 to TRBJ1-2; D is undetermined. Per germline, CDR1 SQVTM and CDR2 ANQGSEA. V lost 3 bases and J 4 bases, leaving 12 bases between the germline ends. This CDR3 comprises 13 residues. CDR3 in amino acids: CSVDGGSGYGYTF. In DNA form, the CDR3 reads TGCAGCGTTGACGGAGGATCGGGCTATGGCTACACCTTC.

The CDR3 loop reads CASNIGQGSGYTF. The CDR3 DNA reads TGTGCCAGCAATATTGGACAGGGTAGTGGCTACACCTTC. The V gene is TRBV6-1, the J gene TRBJ1-2; 8 bases fit TRBD1. V shed 7 bases, J shed 7 bases, and the junction held 8 bases outside the gene matches. CDR3 size: 13 residues. Germline values: CDR1 MNHNS, CDR2 SASEGT.

This clone was detected once. This rearrangement joins TRBV4-1 to TRBJ2-3, with D possibly TRBD2 on 7 matching bases. This CDR3 contains 15 residues. Trimming removed 4 bases from V and 0 bases from J, with 11 bases in between. Germline V gives CDR1 MGHRA, CDR2 YSYEKL. The CDR3 reads CASSRGGLSTDTQYF. As DNA, the CDR3 is TGCGCCAGCAGCCGCGGGGGCCTTAGCACAGATACGCAGTATTTT.

This chain joins TRBV5-1 and TRBJ2-1; 11 nucleotides match TRBD2. V trimming: 0 bases; J trimming: 7 bases; junction bases outside the gene matches: 0. The CDR3 has 14 amino acids. CDR1 and CDR2 (germline): SGHRS, YFSETQ. The CDR3 coding sequence is TGCGCCAGCAGCTTGGGACTAGCGGGGAATGAGCAGTTCTTC. Protein sequence: CASSLGLAGNEQFF.

The gene calls are TRBV30 and TRBJ1-1; possible D gene TRBD1, 5 bases. The CDR3 covers 12 residues. V lost 0 bases and J lost 6, with 8 bases in between. Germline-derived CDR1 and CDR2 are GTSNPN and SVGIG (reference sequence). CDR3 in amino acids: CAWSVRGAEAFF. CDR3 DNA sequence: TGTGCCTGGAGTGTACGAGGGGCTGAAGCTTTCTTT.

The table lists this clone with a count of one. The chain is built from TRBV6-6 and TRBJ2-1; 7 bases match TRBD1. The CDR3 covers 16 residues. The trim removed 4 bases at V and 4 bases at J, leaving 10 bases unmatched. Germline lookup yields CDR1 MNHNY and CDR2 SVGAGI (reference sequence). CDR3 DNA sequence: TGTGCCAGCAGTTCCCCCGGCAGGGGGTCATACAATGAGCAGTTCTTC. This codes for CASSSPGRGSYNEQFF.

This clone came up a few times. The chain uses TRBV5-1 and TRBJ2-3; D is ambiguous. The germline gives CDR1 SGHRS, CDR2 YFSETQ. This CDR3 comprises 11 residues. With 1 base removed from V and 5 bases from J, the gap between germline ends came to 2 bases. In nucleotides, the CDR3 is TGCGCCAGCAGCTTGAAAGATACGCAGTATTTT. It translates to CASSLKDTQYF.

V gene TRBV29-1 combines with J gene TRBJ2-7; D is perhaps TRBD2 (6 bases). With 6 bases removed from V and 2 bases from J, the gap between germline ends came to 11 bases. This CDR3 comprises 12 residues. Germline lookup yields CDR1 SQVTM and CDR2 ANQGSEA. The CDR3 DNA is TGCAGCGTGGGACTTACGACCTACGAGCAGTACTTC. Translated: CSVGLTTYEQYF.

This sequence joins TRBV5-8 and TRBJ1-1; 8 nucleotides align to TRBD1. Germline-derived CDR1 and CDR2 are SGHTS and YDEGEE. Unmatched junction bases numbered 8, after V lost 6 bases and J lost 4 bases. The CDR3 loop spans 14 amino acids. The CDR3 nucleotides are TGTGCCAGCAAGTACAGGGGGGGCGGCACTGAAGCTTTCTTT. Translated, it gives CASKYRGGGTEAFF.

This clone occurred a few times. The V gene is TRBV14, the J gene TRBJ2-3; D unclear. V lost 4 bases to trimming and J lost 5 bases, with 16 bases between them. There are 15 residues in the CDR3. The germline V gene encodes CDR1 SGHDN and CDR2 FVKESK. The CDR3 nucleotides read TGTGCCAGCAGCCCTCGGGTAGTCCGAGGAGATACGCAGTATTTT. Protein product: CASSPRVVRGDTQYF.

This clone was picked up a small number of times. The CDR3 reads CSTEANYGYTF. DNA of the CDR3: TGCAGTACGGAGGCTAACTATGGCTACACCTTC. This rearrangement joins TRBV29-1 to TRBJ1-2; D gene uncertain. Germline V gives CDR1 SQVTM, CDR2 ANQGSEA. The CDR3 is made up of 11 amino acids.

The V and J genes are TRBV5-6 and TRBJ1-2; D not certain. Trimming left V 6 bases short and J 2 bases short, with 17 bases between. The CDR3 has 15 amino acids. Germline CDR1 reads SGHDT; CDR2 reads YYEEEE. The CDR3: CASTLPARLNYGYTF. The CDR3 DNA is TGTGCCAGCACCCTCCCCGCTAGGCTGAACTATGGCTACACCTTC.

For this clone: Other DNA sequences in the same sample also yield this CDR3. The rearrangement uses TRBV30 and TRBJ1-5; 10 bases fit TRBD1. The V and J ends lost 5 bases and 5 bases, in that order; junction bases with no gene match: 3. CDR1 and CDR2 from the germline V gene are GTSNPN and SVGIG (reference sequence). The CDR3 runs 13 residues. The CDR3 loop is CAWAGQGDQPQHF. The CDR3 DNA reads TGTGCCTGGGCCGGACAGGGGGATCAGCCCCAGCATTTT.

The chain uses TRBV2 and TRBJ2-7, with TRBD1 matching over 7 bases. This CDR3 is 14 amino acids long. CDR1 is SNHLY, CDR2 FYNNEI, per germline. Germline trimming cut 6 bases from V and 5 bases from J; bases unmatched to any gene: 10. This CDR3 is CASRQTGKVDEQYF. Written as DNA, the CDR3 is TGTGCCAGCAGGCAGACAGGGAAGGTGGACGAGCAGTACTTC.